This TCR beta chain is drawn from a study of cytomegalovirus exposure and HLA in healthy donors. Regarding the study as a whole: Common viral pathogens seemed, in a later analysis, to connect with several of the most significant clusters.

The V and J ends lost 3 bases and 9 bases, in that order; junction bases with no gene match: 26. The CDR3 covers 19 residues. Germline V gene data show CDR1 as SGHDN and CDR2 as FVKESK. Worth noting for this clone: Its specificity is not known.

The PCR contained 60 Vbeta and 13 Jbeta primers. Sequenced by immunoSEQ multiplex PCR; TCRdb stores in-frame clones only, minus some. The sample has some 110,000 clones, 65% seen once. The sequence was collected from a woman aged 40 to 55 in good health and CMV-seropositive. Specimen: PBMCs. The chain employs TRBV14 and TRBJ2-7; 7 bases are shared with TRBD1. The CDR3 DNA reads TGTGCCAGCAGCCAGACGACAGGGCCCGGTTTCCCCCGAGGAGCGCGGCAGTACTTC. This gives the protein CASSQTTGPGFPRGARQYF.